This T cell receptor beta chain was identified in a study of blood T cell repertoires in COVID-19. Study at large: Nucleic acid was either cDNA or gDNA, and it came from T cells, B-cell-depleted T cells, or PBMCs.

The repertoire was sequenced with immunoSEQ multiplex PCR; TCRdb's copy has only in-frame clones and lacks some. The sample has about 90,000 clones, around 90% seen once; the top ten hold around 3.4%. Germline loops: CDR1 MNHEY, CDR2 SMNVEV (reference sequence). The CDR3 covers 14 residues. Germline trimming cut 6 bases from V and 8 bases from J; bases unmatched to any gene: 9. The receptor comes from a woman aged 70 to 79 with acute or convalescent COVID-19. The rearrangement links TRBV27 to TRBJ2-1; TRBD2 agrees at 8 bases. What was sequenced was peripheral blood. The DNA of the CDR3 is TGTGCCAGCAGGAGGGCGGGGGGTGGGGATGAGCAGTTCTTC. This codes for CASRRAGGGDEQFF.